This TCR beta chain was observed in a study of blood T cell repertoires in COVID-19. As for the study in general: COVID-19 samples, acute and convalescent, were from the United States, Italy and Spain.

In the original workflow: Reference gene primer amplification in the assay estimated nucleated cell counts. Assay: immunoSEQ multiplex PCR; the TCRdb copy retains only in-frame clones and omits some. D and trimming come from the DNA, and the V and J calls and clone size come from that table. The table lists around 130,000 clones, 86% of them singletons. The V gene's germline CDR1 is KGHSH and CDR2 LQKENI. V shed 4 bases and J 11 bases; nucleotides not matched to a gene: 8. This CDR3 has 13 residues. The sequenced material came from peripheral blood. The rearrangement uses TRBV18 and TRBJ2-1, with 7 bases that match TRBD2. This clonotype was sampled from a middle-aged man with acute or convalescent COVID-19. CDR3 residues: CASSHSAGEQQFF. CDR3 coding DNA: TGTGCCAGCTCACACTCGGCGGGGGAACAGCAGTTCTTC. The full variable domain, its missing parts supplied by reference TRBV18 and TRBJ2-1, is NAGVMQNPRHLVRRRGQEARLRCSPMKGHSHVYWYRQLPEEGLKFMVYLQKENIIDESGMPKERFSAEFPKEGPSILRIQQVVRGDSAAYFCASSHSAGEQQFFGPGTRLTVL.